The source of this TCR beta chain is a study of T cell changes during pregnancy in multiple sclerosis. Germline CDR1 and CDR2: SGDLS and YYNGEE. Trimming pared 3 bases from V and 7 bases from J, leaving 17 bases between. CDR3 length: 14 amino acids. Method: immunoSEQ multiplex PCR; TCRdb's copy keeps in-frame clones and lacks some. Here the sample spans 40,000 or so clones, 70% to 90% being singletons. Sequences were derived from CD8+ T cells from peripheral blood mononuclear cells, sampled in the first trimester of pregnancy. V usage is TRBV9 and J usage is TRBJ2-7, with no clear D. The TCR comes from a female donor with multiple sclerosis, enrolled in a pregnancy study. The CDR3 spells CASSGLISAGEQYF. The CDR3 coding sequence is TGTGCCAGCAGCGGATTAATTAGTGCCGGGGAGCAGTACTTC.